Listed here is a single TCR beta chain. Its matching antigen is unknown. This specimen comes from a study of T cells in Graves' hyperthyroidism and ophthalmopathy. For the study at large: Peripheral blood draws took place at initial diagnosis, ahead of any treatment. Study-wide results and limits: Researchers found most expanded thyroid clonotypes above 0.001 in blood as well.

From RNA transcripts, TCR beta CDR3 regions were amplified. Carried out on the TCR CDR3, a first-round RT-PCR used the HTBI primer set. Each CDR3 protein is one row after TCRdb ran MiXCR on the multiplex PCR reads. The table has about half a million distinct CDR3 sequences, around a quarter seen once. Trimming pared 1 base from V and 3 bases from J, leaving 6 bases between. CDR3 length: 13 amino acids. CDR1 is MGHRA and CDR2 is YSYEKL in the germline V gene. The source of this sequence is a woman between 25 and 40 years old with Graves' ophthalmopathy. The chain links TRBV4-1 to TRBJ1-1; D remains ambiguous. Sequencing was carried out using blood. CDR3 bases: TGCGCCAGCAGCCAAGGACTGGACACTGAAGCTTTCTTT. Residues: CASSQGLDTEAFF.